This T cell receptor (beta chain) is from a study of cytomegalovirus exposure and HLA in healthy donors. Study-wide points: Earlier results showed most TCR beta V segments being productive about 87% or about 30% of the time. Several of the most significant clusters appeared, in a later analysis, to be linked to common viral pathogens. Evidence from a later analysis indicated that most CMV-associated TCR beta chains looked HLA-restricted. At a 0.05 false discovery rate, a later analysis found approximately 15,000 TCR beta sequences to be associated with HLA alleles.

This CDR3 has 15 amino acids. Germline V gives CDR1 SGHVS, CDR2 FQNEAQ. Trimming took off 5 bases at V and 4 bases at J, with 15 bases between the two ends. Of note for this clone: No antigen is known for it.

PCR primers comprised 60 Vbeta and 13 Jbeta primers. Assay: immunoSEQ multiplex PCR; the TCRdb copy retains only in-frame clones and omits some. The table has some 120,000 clones, around three quarters seen once. This clonotype was sampled from a man aged 30-40 years in good health and CMV-seronegative. The V and J genes are TRBV7-8 and TRBJ1-3; a possible D gene is TRBD1 (6 bases). The sample taken for sequencing was PBMCs. The chain's CDR3 is CASSMRQAQGNTIYF. CDR3 nucleotides: TGTGCCAGCAGCATGCGACAGGCGCAGGGAAACACCATATATTTT.